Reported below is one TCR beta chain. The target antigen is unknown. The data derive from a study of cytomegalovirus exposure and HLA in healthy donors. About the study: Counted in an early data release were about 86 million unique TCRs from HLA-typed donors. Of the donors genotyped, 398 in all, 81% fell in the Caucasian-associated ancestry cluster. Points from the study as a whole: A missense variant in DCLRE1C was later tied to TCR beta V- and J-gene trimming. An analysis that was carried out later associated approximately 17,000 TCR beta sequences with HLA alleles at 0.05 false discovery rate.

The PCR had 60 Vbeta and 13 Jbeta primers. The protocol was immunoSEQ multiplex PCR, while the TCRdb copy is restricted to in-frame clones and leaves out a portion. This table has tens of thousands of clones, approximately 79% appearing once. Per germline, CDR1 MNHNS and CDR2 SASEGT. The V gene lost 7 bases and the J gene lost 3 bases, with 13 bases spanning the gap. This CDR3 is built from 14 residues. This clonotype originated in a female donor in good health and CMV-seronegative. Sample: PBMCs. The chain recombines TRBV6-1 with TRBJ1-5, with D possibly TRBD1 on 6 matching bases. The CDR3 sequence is CASTKTGFNQPQHF. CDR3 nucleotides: TGTGCCAGCACTAAAACAGGGTTCAATCAGCCCCAGCATTTT.